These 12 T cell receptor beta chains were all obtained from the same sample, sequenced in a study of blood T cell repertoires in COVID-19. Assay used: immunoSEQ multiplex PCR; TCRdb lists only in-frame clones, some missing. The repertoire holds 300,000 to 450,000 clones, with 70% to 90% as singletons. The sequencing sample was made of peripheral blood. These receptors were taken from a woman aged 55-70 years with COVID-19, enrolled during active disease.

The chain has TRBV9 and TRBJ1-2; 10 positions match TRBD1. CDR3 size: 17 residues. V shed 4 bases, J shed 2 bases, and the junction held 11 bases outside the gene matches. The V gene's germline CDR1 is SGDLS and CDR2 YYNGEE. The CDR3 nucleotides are TGTGCCAGCAGCAACCGACAGGGGGCGCCGACAAACTATGGCTACACCTTC. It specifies CASSNRQGAPTNYGYTF.

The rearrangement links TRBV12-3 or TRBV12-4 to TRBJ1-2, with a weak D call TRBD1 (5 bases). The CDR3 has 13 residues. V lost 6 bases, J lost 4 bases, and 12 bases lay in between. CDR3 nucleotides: TGTGCCAGCAGGGGGGACTTCATCTATGGCTACACCTTC. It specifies CASRGDFIYGYTF.

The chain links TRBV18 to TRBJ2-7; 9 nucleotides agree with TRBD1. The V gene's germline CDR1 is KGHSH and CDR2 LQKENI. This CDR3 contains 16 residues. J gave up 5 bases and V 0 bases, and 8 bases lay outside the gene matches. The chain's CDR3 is CASSPPITGGFHEQYF. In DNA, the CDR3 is TGTGCCAGCTCACCACCGATCACAGGGGGCTTCCACGAGCAGTACTTC.

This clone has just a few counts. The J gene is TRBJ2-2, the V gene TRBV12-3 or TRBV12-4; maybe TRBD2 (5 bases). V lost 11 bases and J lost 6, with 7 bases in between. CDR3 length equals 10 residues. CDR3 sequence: CAVRAGELFF. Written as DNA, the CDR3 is TGTGCCGTGAGGGCCGGGGAGCTGTTTTTT.

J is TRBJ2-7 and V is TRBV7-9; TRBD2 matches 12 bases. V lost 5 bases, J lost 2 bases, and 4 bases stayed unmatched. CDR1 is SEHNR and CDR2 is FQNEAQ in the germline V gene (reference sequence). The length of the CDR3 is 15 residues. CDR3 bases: TGTGCCAGCAGCCCGACTAGCGGGGGACCCTACGAGCAGTACTTC. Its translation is CASSPTSGGPYEQYF.

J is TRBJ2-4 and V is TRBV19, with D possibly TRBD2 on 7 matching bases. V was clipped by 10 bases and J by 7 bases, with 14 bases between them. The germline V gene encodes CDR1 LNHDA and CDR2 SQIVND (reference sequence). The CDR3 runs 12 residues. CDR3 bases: TGTGCCACCTCTCCGGGGGGCAACATTCAGTACTTC. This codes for CATSPGGNIQYF.

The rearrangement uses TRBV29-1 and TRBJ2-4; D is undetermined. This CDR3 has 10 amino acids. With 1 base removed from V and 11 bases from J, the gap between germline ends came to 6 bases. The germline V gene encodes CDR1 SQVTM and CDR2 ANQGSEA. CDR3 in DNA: TGCAGCGTTGAAGGCCGGTTTCAGTACTTC. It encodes CSVEGRFQYF.

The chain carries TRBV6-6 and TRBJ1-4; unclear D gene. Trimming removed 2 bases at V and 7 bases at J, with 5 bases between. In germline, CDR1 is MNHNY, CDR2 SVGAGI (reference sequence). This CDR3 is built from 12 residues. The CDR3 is CASSYESEKLFF. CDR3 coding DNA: TGTGCCAGCAGTTACGAGAGTGAAAAACTGTTTTTT.

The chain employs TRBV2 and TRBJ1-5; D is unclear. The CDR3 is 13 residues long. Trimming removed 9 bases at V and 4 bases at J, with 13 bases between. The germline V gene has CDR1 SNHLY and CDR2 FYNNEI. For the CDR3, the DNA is TGTGCCAGTATAGAGGCTACGAATCAGCCCCAGCATTTT. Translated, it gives CASIEATNQPQHF.

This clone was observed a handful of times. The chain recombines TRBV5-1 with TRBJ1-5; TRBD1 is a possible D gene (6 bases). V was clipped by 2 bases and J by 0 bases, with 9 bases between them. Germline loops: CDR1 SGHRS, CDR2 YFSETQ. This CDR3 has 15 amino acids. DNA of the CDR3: TGCGCCAGCAGCTTAACAGGGAATAGCAATCAGCCCCAGCATTTT. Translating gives CASSLTGNSNQPQHF.

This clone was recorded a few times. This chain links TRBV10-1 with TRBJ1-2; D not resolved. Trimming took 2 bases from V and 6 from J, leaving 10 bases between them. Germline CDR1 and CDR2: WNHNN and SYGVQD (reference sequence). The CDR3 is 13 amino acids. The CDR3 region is CASSEGPGNGYTF. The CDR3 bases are TGCGCCAGCAGTGAGGGTCCCGGGAATGGCTACACCTTC.

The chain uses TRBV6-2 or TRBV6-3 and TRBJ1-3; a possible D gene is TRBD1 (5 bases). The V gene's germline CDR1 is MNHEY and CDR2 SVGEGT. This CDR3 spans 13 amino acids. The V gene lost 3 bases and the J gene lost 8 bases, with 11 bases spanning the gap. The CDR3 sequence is CASSYVLQDTIYF. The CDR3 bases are TGTGCCAGCAGTTATGTGCTACAGGACACCATATATTTT.